This paragraph reports one T cell receptor beta chain. No antigen is known for it. This entry comes from a study of early T cells in non-severe SARS-CoV-2 infection. Study in general: Sequencing targeted bulk RNA from unsorted whole blood, leaving chains unpaired.

Each cDNA molecule carried a unique molecular identifier. MiXCR, run by TCRdb on the 5' RACE reads, gives a single entry per CDR3 protein. The sample yields roughly 40,000 distinct CDR3 sequences, 6% to 8.5% seen once. General observations from the study: Matching results from VDJdb favored anti-spike CD8 responses, leaving private and CD4 specificities undetected.

J was trimmed by 4 bases and V by 1 base; bases with no gene match: 9. This CDR3 region has 16 residues. Germline CDR1 SEHNR, CDR2 FQNEAQ (reference sequence). The rearrangement joins TRBV7-9 to TRBJ2-7, with TRBD1 identical over 8 bases. This TCR came from an adult who was a healthcare worker with PCR-confirmed SARS-CoV-2 infection or an uninfected control (not recorded which). Sequenced input: whole blood. Here the CDR3 reads CASSLDPGQGIYEQYF. Written as DNA, the CDR3 is TGTGCCAGCAGCTTAGACCCAGGACAGGGTATTTACGAGCAGTACTTC. Based on the CDR3 plus reference TRBV7-9 and TRBJ2-7, the full variable domain is DTGVSQNPRHKITKRGQNVTFRCDPISEHNRLYWYRQTLGQGPEFLTYFQNEAQLEKSRLLSDRFSAERPKGSFSTLEIQRTEQGDSAMYLCASSLDPGQGIYEQYFGPGTRLTVT.